These 22 T cell receptor beta chains share one sample of origin, sequenced in a study of T cells in Graves' hyperthyroidism and ophthalmopathy. The CDR3 regions of TCR beta were amplified from RNA transcripts. TCR CDR3 underwent first-round RT-PCR with the HTBI primer set. TCRdb ran MiXCR on the multiplex PCR reads and lists one entry per CDR3 protein. Of roughly 720,000 distinct CDR3 sequences in the sample, roughly 17% were seen once. Input material: blood. The receptors originated from a man aged 45-65 years with Graves' hyperthyroidism.

At least ten counts were recorded for this clonotype. V usage is TRBV2 and J usage is TRBJ2-7; TRBD2 is a possible D gene (5 bases). The V end lost 1 base, the J end lost 3 bases, and 13 bases lay between the germline ends. CDR3 length: 15 residues. Germline V lookup: CDR1 SNHLY, CDR2 FYNNEI. The CDR3 protein is CASSEGEGGNYEQYF. DNA for the CDR3: TGTGCCAGCAGTGAAGGTGAGGGCGGCAACTACGAGCAGTACTTC.

This clonotype was observed many times. The chain uses TRBV12-3 or TRBV12-4 and TRBJ2-3; the match to TRBD2 covers 14 bases. The V segment lost 2 bases and the J segment 5 bases; nucleotides outside the gene matches: 3. The CDR3 totals 16 residues. In DNA, the CDR3 is TGTGCCAGCAGTTTAAGACTAGCGGGAGGGGTAGATACGCAGTATTTT. It specifies CASSLRLAGGVDTQYF.

This clonotype was detected only a few times. The V call is TRBV30, the J call TRBJ2-5; perhaps TRBD1 as D (5 bases). V was shortened by 0 bases and J by 3 bases, with 11 bases between the two germline ends. CDR1 is GTSNPN, CDR2 SVGIG, per germline (reference sequence). The CDR3 has 14 amino acids. DNA for the CDR3: TGTGCCTGGAGTGTAGGGGAAGGTGAAGAGACCCAGTACTTC. This gives the protein CAWSVGEGEETQYF.

The chain employs TRBV7-9 and TRBJ2-1, with D uncertain. This CDR3 is 16 amino acids long. Germline CDR1 and CDR2: SEHNR and FQNEAQ (reference sequence). The V and J ends lost 4 bases and 0 bases respectively, with 13 bases between them. The CDR3 DNA sequence: TGTGCCAGCAGCTCCAAGACTGTGAGCTCCTACAATGAGCAGTTCTTC. This encodes CASSSKTVSSYNEQFF.

This clonotype was detected ten times or more. The chain uses TRBV11-2 and TRBJ1-1; TRBD1 aligns across 8 bases. The trim removed 0 bases at V and 3 bases at J, leaving 12 bases unmatched. This CDR3 is 18 amino acids long. Germline V gives CDR1 SGHAT, CDR2 FQNNGV. The CDR3 sequence is CASSLEEDRVYWYTEAFF. The CDR3 coding sequence is TGTGCCAGCAGCTTAGAAGAGGACAGGGTTTATTGGTACACTGAAGCTTTCTTT.

This clonotype appeared many times. The rearrangement links TRBV6-1 to TRBJ1-1; 10 bases align to TRBD1. The CDR3 runs to 16 residues. Germline trimming cut 6 bases from V and 4 bases from J; bases unmatched to any gene: 11. Per the germline V gene, CDR1 is MNHNS and CDR2 is SASEGT. The CDR3 reads CASRSGQGIGGTEAFF. The CDR3 DNA reads TGTGCCAGCAGGTCGGGACAGGGGATCGGTGGCACTGAAGCTTTCTTT.

This chain joins TRBV5-1 and TRBJ2-1, with D unclear. Germline V CDR1 and CDR2: SGHRS, YFSETQ. CDR3 length: 13 residues. V gave up 1 base and J gave up 7 bases, with 9 bases separating them. CDR3 loop: CASSLLSQNEQFF. In DNA, the CDR3 is TGCGCCAGCAGCTTGTTGAGTCAGAATGAGCAGTTCTTC. Full variable domain (missing parts from reference TRBV5-1 and TRBJ2-1): KAGVTQTPRYLIKTRGQQVTLSCSPISGHRSVSWYQQTPGQGLQFLFEYFSETQRNKGNFPGRFSGRQFSNSRSEMNVSTLELGDSALYLCASSLLSQNEQFFGPGTRLTVL.

This clonotype was seen only a few times. The chain uses TRBV2 and TRBJ2-2, with D hard to call. The germline gives CDR1 SNHLY, CDR2 FYNNEI. The CDR3 sequence is 13 residues long. Trimming took 4 bases from V and 4 from J, leaving 7 bases between them. For the CDR3, the DNA is TGTGCCAGCAGTGCCCAGACCACCGGGGAGCTGTTTTTT. As protein: CASSAQTTGELFF.

The chain couples TRBV18 to TRBJ2-7; 11 bases are shared with TRBD1. Trimming at V came to 4 bases and at J to 5 bases, leaving 4 bases not matched to a gene. This CDR3 is 14 amino acids long. The V gene's germline CDR1 is KGHSH and CDR2 LQKENI. The CDR3 DNA reads TGTGCCAGCTCACGTGGGACAGGGGGAGACGAGCAGTACTTC. Its protein product is CASSRGTGGDEQYF.

Regarding this clonotype: This may arise from a read error, as a much more abundant clone is one base away. The J gene is TRBJ1-6, the V gene TRBV2; tentative D call: TRBD1 (6 bases). V lost 9 bases, J lost 14 bases, and 14 bases lay in between. CDR3 length: 11 residues. Germline lookup yields CDR1 SNHLY and CDR2 FYNNEI. The CDR3 loop reads CARREDRTLHF. CDR3 nucleotide sequence: TGTGCCAGAAGGGAAGACAGGACCCTCCACTTT.

In the case of this clonotype: This may come from a read error, since a much larger clone is one base off. The chain uses TRBV6-5 and TRBJ1-1; D remains unclear. This CDR3 contains 13 residues. V was clipped by 0 bases and J by 3 bases, with 5 bases between them. Looked up from germline, CDR1 is MNHEY and CDR2 is SVGAGI. CDR3: CASSYSRYTEAFF. CDR3 coding DNA: TGTGCCAGCAGTTACTCCAGGTACACTGAAGCTTTCTTT.

This clonotype was seen at least ten times. The chain is built from TRBV12-3 or TRBV12-4 and TRBJ2-5; no clear D. V gave up 5 bases and J gave up 2 bases, with 12 bases separating them. The CDR3 is made up of 14 amino acids. The CDR3 loop reads CASSEHTLQETQYF. The CDR3 DNA reads as TGTGCCAGCAGTGAGCACACCCTTCAAGAGACCCAGTACTTC.

The CDR3 sequence: CASSLSAGEKLFF. CDR3 sequence (DNA): TGTGCCAGCAGCTTATCTGCCGGTGAAAAACTGTTTTTT. The chain uses TRBV7-9 and TRBJ1-4; D not certain. CDR3 length: 13 residues. Germline V gene sequence: CDR1 SEHNR, CDR2 FQNEAQ (reference sequence). V was clipped by 2 bases and J by 7 bases, with 8 bases between them.

The chain uses TRBV19 and TRBJ2-1; 8 nucleotides align to TRBD2. V shed 5 bases and J 9 bases; nucleotides not matched to a gene: 9. The CDR3 is 14 residues long. The germline V gene has CDR1 LNHDA and CDR2 SQIVND (reference sequence). DNA for the CDR3: TGTGCCAGTAGTTTGGTAGCGGGAAGAGGTGAGCAGTTCTTC. It is translated as CASSLVAGRGEQFF.

This clonotype has only a few counts. The rearrangement links TRBV4-1 to TRBJ2-5; no firm D call. Trimming cost V 0 bases and J 7 bases, with 9 bases left between them. CDR3 size: 13 residues. The germline V gene has CDR1 MGHRA and CDR2 YSYEKL. CDR3 in DNA: TGCGCCAGCAGCCAAGATTGGGCGGCGACCCAGTACTTC. Translating it yields CASSQDWAATQYF.

This clonotype was detected ten times or more. The rearrangement links TRBV28 to TRBJ2-7; D not certain. V was shortened by 6 bases and J by 5 bases, with 17 bases between the two germline ends. This CDR3 comprises 14 residues. Germline V lookup: CDR1 MDHEN, CDR2 SYDVKM. DNA of the CDR3: TGTGCCAGCAGCCTGATCAAAGGCAGGAACGAGCAGTACTTC. Its protein is CASSLIKGRNEQYF.

The sample holds many counts of this clonotype. This sequence joins TRBV20-1 and TRBJ2-1; 7 positions match TRBD2. V shed 6 bases, J shed 2 bases, and the junction held 16 bases outside the gene matches. The CDR3 contains 17 residues. Germline values: CDR1 DFQATT, CDR2 SNEGSKA (reference sequence). CDR3 DNA: TGCAGTGCCTCCCTGGGGGTCCTAGCGGCACCCTACAATGAGCAGTTCTTC. Amino acid sequence: CSASLGVLAAPYNEQFF.

At least ten counts were recorded for this clonotype. The rearrangement uses TRBV20-1 and TRBJ1-4; tentatively, D is TRBD1 (5 bases). The CDR3 is 13 amino acids. V lost 5 bases and J lost 7, with 14 bases in between. Germline CDR1 and CDR2: DFQATT and SNEGSKA (reference sequence). The CDR3 here is CSAHRGRGEKLFF. CDR3 coding DNA: TGCAGTGCTCACCGGGGCCGAGGTGAAAAACTGTTTTTT.

This clonotype came up many times. The chain carries TRBV27 and TRBJ1-6; TRBD1 is a possible D gene (6 bases). There are 14 residues in the CDR3. The germline V and J ends were trimmed by 7 bases and 9 bases, with 16 bases remaining between them. The germline CDR1 and CDR2 sequences are MNHEY and SMNVEV (reference sequence). CDR3 nucleotide sequence: TGTGCCAGCATGGACAGATCCTTACGTTCACCCCTCCACTTT. Translating gives CASMDRSLRSPLHF.

Here the CDR3 DNA reads TGTGCCAGCAGCATAGGGACAGCTAACACCGGGGAGCTGTTTTTT. The encoded protein is CASSIGTANTGELFF. J is TRBJ2-2 and V is TRBV5-8; 7 bases are shared with TRBD1. The CDR3 spans 15 residues. Germline V gene sequence: CDR1 SGHTS, CDR2 YDEGEE. With V trimmed by 4 bases and J by 2 bases, 5 bases remained unmatched.

This clonotype was counted only a few times. The gene calls are TRBV7-9 and TRBJ2-1; TRBD2 matches at 7 bases. The CDR3 spans 16 residues. Trimming cost V 2 bases and J 4 bases; bases outside gene matches: 8. The germline gives CDR1 SEHNR, CDR2 FQNEAQ (reference sequence). Here the CDR3 DNA reads TGTGCCAGCAGCTTATTCCTAGCGGAGATTTACAATGAGCAGTTCTTC. Protein sequence: CASSLFLAEIYNEQFF.

This clonotype was recorded many times. The chain carries TRBV27 and TRBJ2-7; D assignment may be TRBD1 or TRBD2 (5 bases each). Germline V gene lookup returns CDR1 MNHEY and CDR2 SMNVEV (reference sequence). V dropped 5 bases and J dropped 7 bases, with 18 bases sitting between them. This CDR3 has 14 residues. The CDR3 spells CASSKTGTQREQYF. The CDR3 bases are TGTGCCAGCAGTAAAACCGGGACCCAGAGGGAGCAGTACTTC.